This entry concerns a single T cell receptor beta chain. Assay: immunoSEQ multiplex PCR; the TCRdb copy retains only in-frame clones and omits some. The data show about 91,000 clones, 70% to 85% seen once. Time point described: baseline pretreatment blood. Treatment defined: 15 Gy SBRT to primary tumor, nephrectomy 4 weeks later. The data originate from a study of radiation and T cells in renal cell carcinoma. This TCR came from a man in his 60s with renal cell carcinoma. The material sequenced was blood, taken from a patient whose treatment included radiotherapy and nephrectomy.

For the CDR3, the DNA is TGTGCCAGCAGCGAACTACTAGGATCCCAAACTGCAGATACGCAGTATTTT. This encodes CASSELLGSQTADTQYF. V usage is TRBV9 and J usage is TRBJ2-3; D may be TRBD2 (5 bases). V lost 3 bases and J lost 4, with 21 bases in between. The germline V gene has CDR1 SGDLS and CDR2 YYNGEE. The CDR3 has 17 residues.